This entry is about one T cell receptor (beta chain). These data originate in a study of shared clonotypes between healthy human individuals. The data were produced by immunoSEQ multiplex PCR, yet TCRdb's version contains in-frame clones alone and is incomplete. Of millions of clones in the sample, around 90% were seen once. CDR1 and CDR2 (germline): SNHLY, FYNNEI. V lost 4 bases, J lost 6 bases, and 4 bases lay in between. The length of the CDR3 is 11 residues. This sequence joins TRBV2 and TRBJ2-1, with D uncertain. The sequencing sample was made of naive CD4+ T cells sorted from blood. Subset described: CD45RA+ positively selected. The receptor was derived from a man between 18 and 35 years old in good health. The CDR3 region is CASSVLNEQFF. The CDR3 nucleotides are TGTGCCAGCAGTGTACTCAATGAGCAGTTCTTC.